The rows below give T cell receptor beta chains drawn from one sample of a study of blood T cells in healthy people across ages. One entry per CDR3 protein results from TCRdb running MiXCR on the 5' RACE reads. The sample consists of more than 650,000 distinct CDR3 sequences, about 20% of them appearing once. What was sequenced was blood. Every receptor here comes from a man aged 70-80 years in good health. CDR3s leave out the opening cysteine and the closing phenylalanine or tryptophan. Fields, in order: D gene, J gene, CDR3 length, V gene, CDR3 protein. D genes are given only for firm matches.

D: .; J: TRBJ2-2; length: 13; V: TRBV20-1; CDR3: SARGMTGNTGELF
D: TRBD2; J: TRBJ2-1; length: 13; V: TRBV7-9; CDR3: ASSPSGLAGGLQF
D: .; J: TRBJ1-1; length: 10; V: TRBV20-1; CDR3: SARDSSSGAF
D: .; J: TRBJ2-3; length: 12; V: TRBV12-3/TRBV12-4; CDR3: ASSPRGYTDTQY
D: TRBD1; J: TRBJ1-4; length: 12; V: TRBV20-1; CDR3: SARLPGGHEKLF
D: .; J: TRBJ2-7; length: 11; V: TRBV6-2/TRBV6-3; CDR3: ASRTPSSSEQY
D: TRBD1; J: TRBJ2-1; length: 12; V: TRBV20-1; CDR3: SARTGTGPHEQF
D: .; J: TRBJ2-5; length: 12; V: TRBV7-8; CDR3: ASSSPGPQETQY
D: TRBD1; J: TRBJ1-4; length: 14; V: TRBV5-1; CDR3: ASSLADRRTNEKLF
D: .; J: TRBJ2-1; length: 11; V: TRBV5-4; CDR3: ASSQDSYNEQF
D: TRBD1; J: TRBJ2-1; length: 13; V: TRBV5-1; CDR3: ASSPGTGQGNEQF
D: TRBD1; J: TRBJ1-4; length: 12; V: TRBV12-3/TRBV12-4; CDR3: ASSTRQGIEKLF
D: .; J: TRBJ2-5; length: 10; V: TRBV15; CDR3: ATSGSVQTQY
D: .; J: TRBJ1-2; length: 13; V: TRBV12-3/TRBV12-4; CDR3: ASRNVRVLNYGYT
D: .; J: TRBJ2-7; length: 15; V: TRBV12-3/TRBV12-4; CDR3: ASSLLVGTGAKDEQY
D: TRBD1; J: TRBJ2-5; length: 15; V: TRBV5-6; CDR3: ASSLATGQGAYETQY
D: TRBD2; J: TRBJ2-7; length: 15; V: TRBV13; CDR3: ASSSAPTAGGLVEQY
D: TRBD1; J: TRBJ1-5; length: 11; V: TRBV27; CDR3: ASRTGLDQPQH
D: TRBD2; J: TRBJ2-3; length: 10; V: TRBV20-1; CDR3: SARGGGDTQY
D: .; J: TRBJ1-1; length: 10; V: TRBV11-2; CDR3: ASSPGGTRAF
D: .; J: TRBJ2-5; length: 9; V: TRBV29-1; CDR3: SVGTALMSY
D: .; J: TRBJ1-4; length: 13; V: TRBV7-2; CDR3: ASSLGGQAVEKLF
D: TRBD2; J: TRBJ2-3; length: 14; V: TRBV29-1; CDR3: SVEGGLAGSTDTQY